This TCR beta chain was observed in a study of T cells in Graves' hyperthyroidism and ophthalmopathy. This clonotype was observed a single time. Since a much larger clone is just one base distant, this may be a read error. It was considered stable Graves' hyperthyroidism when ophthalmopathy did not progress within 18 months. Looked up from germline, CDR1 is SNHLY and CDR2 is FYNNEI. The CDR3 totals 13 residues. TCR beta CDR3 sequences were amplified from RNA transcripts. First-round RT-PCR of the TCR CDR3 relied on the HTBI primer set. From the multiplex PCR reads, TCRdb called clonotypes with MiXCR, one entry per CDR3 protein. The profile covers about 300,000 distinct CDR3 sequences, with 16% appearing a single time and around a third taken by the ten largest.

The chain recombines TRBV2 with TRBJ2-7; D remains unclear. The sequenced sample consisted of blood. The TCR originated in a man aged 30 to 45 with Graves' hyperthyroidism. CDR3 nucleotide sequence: TGTGCCAGCACTCAGGCGCTATCCTACGAGCAGCACTTC. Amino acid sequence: CASTQALSYEQHF.